Listed here are 17 T cell receptor beta chains from one sample, sequenced in a study of vaccination effects on CD4 cells after COVID-19. The assay was immunoSEQ multiplex PCR, and TCRdb's table has in-frame clones only and misses some. The table lists fewer than 25,000 clones, 65% to 85% of them singletons, with about 11% in the top ten. Antigen-specific CD4+ T cells were expanded with viral peptide pools in the ViraFEST assay before sequencing. Isolation of CD4+ T cells took place after approximately 10 days of culture. Their antigens are not known. The sequencing used CD4+ T cells from PBMCs cultured with HCoV-229E spike peptides, collected before COVID-19 vaccination. These TCRs come from a human donor who received a COVID-19 vaccine.

The chain has TRBV25-1 and TRBJ1-1; 7 positions agree with TRBD1. CDR1 is MGHDK and CDR2 is SYGVNS in the germline V gene. V lost 6 bases and J lost 4; bases outside the gene matches: 8. The CDR3 is made up of 14 amino acids. This CDR3 is CASRDTGVFTEAFF. CDR3 sequence (DNA): TGTGCCAGCAGGGATACAGGGGTGTTCACTGAAGCTTTCTTT.

The V gene is TRBV6-4, the J gene TRBJ2-1, with 8 bases that match TRBD2. Germline trimming cut 0 bases from V and 2 bases from J; bases unmatched to any gene: 12. CDR1 and CDR2 from the germline V gene are MRHNA and SNTAGT. The CDR3 is 19 residues long. The CDR3 DNA follows: TGTGCCAGCAGTGACTCCCTTCATTTTAGCGGGGACACCTACAATGAGCAGTTCTTC. It is translated as CASSDSLHFSGDTYNEQFF.

CDR3 loop: CASSLGYSTEAFF. Written as DNA, the CDR3 is TGTGCCAGCAGCTTAGGGTACAGCACTGAAGCTTTCTTT. This chain links TRBV7-8 with TRBJ1-1; no clear D. The CDR3 is 13 amino acids. Trimming cost V 1 base and J 4 bases, with 7 bases left between them. Germline assignment: CDR1 SGHVS and CDR2 FQNEAQ.

This clone has just one count. The V call is TRBV2, the J call TRBJ2-1; no reliable D call. Germline lookup yields CDR1 SNHLY and CDR2 FYNNEI. The CDR3 is 14 amino acids. Deletions cut 2 bases from V and 6 bases from J, with 11 bases between. The CDR3 bases are TGTGCCAGCAGTGAAATTTTAGTTTCCAATGAGCAGTTCTTC. Encoded protein: CASSEILVSNEQFF.

V usage is TRBV3-1 (or the pseudogene TRBV3-2) and J usage is TRBJ1-5; 10 bases fit TRBD1. Germline V gene data show CDR1 as LGHDT and CDR2 as YNNKEL (reference sequence). V was clipped by 5 bases and J by 3 bases; unmatched bases: 4. This CDR3 is built from 15 residues. CDR3 coding DNA: TGTGCCAGCAGCGAGACAGGGGGCTACAATCAGCCCCAGCATTTT. It codes for CASSETGGYNQPQHF.

The chain uses TRBV30 and TRBJ2-3; perhaps TRBD1 as D (6 bases). Germline CDR1 reads GTSNPN; CDR2 reads SVGIG (reference sequence). CDR3 length equals 12 residues. The CDR3 reads CMLQGNADTQYF. CDR3 nucleotide sequence: TGTATGCTCCAGGGGAATGCAGATACGCAGTATTTT.

This chain uses TRBV7-9 with TRBJ2-3, with D possibly TRBD1 on 6 matching bases. Trimming took 5 bases from V and 4 from J, leaving 7 bases between them. CDR1 and CDR2 (germline): SEHNR, FQNEAQ (reference sequence). The CDR3 loop spans 12 amino acids. CDR3 sequence reads: CASSRTADTQYF. The CDR3 bases are TGTGCCAGCAGCCGGACAGCAGATACGCAGTATTTT.

This clone showed up just a few times. The V call is TRBV7-9, the J call TRBJ1-1, with a weak D call TRBD1 (6 bases). V dropped 5 bases and J dropped 4 bases, with 17 bases sitting between them. Germline CDR1 and CDR2: SEHNR and FQNEAQ (reference sequence). The CDR3 consists of 15 residues. CDR3 in DNA: TGTGCCAGCAGCCCTAGGGGGGCCATAGGCACTGAAGCTTTCTTT. It codes for CASSPRGAIGTEAFF. The full variable domain, rest sourced from reference TRBV7-9 and TRBJ1-1, is DTGVSQNPRHKITKRGQNVTFRCDPISEHNRLYWYRQTLGQGPEFLTYFQNEAQLEKSRLLSDRFSAERPKGSFSTLEIQRTEQGDSAMYLCASSPRGAIGTEAFFGQGTRLTVV.

The V gene is TRBV10-2, the J gene TRBJ1-5, with 9 bases aligning to TRBD1. J lost 1 base, V lost 10 bases, and 8 bases had no gene match. The CDR3 covers 15 residues. Germline V CDR1 and CDR2: WSHSY, SAAADI. This CDR3 is CATRAGTGSNQPQHF. In DNA, the CDR3 is TGCGCCACCCGAGCCGGGACAGGGAGCAATCAGCCCCAGCATTTT.

The chain links TRBV27 to TRBJ2-7; D gene unclear. The CDR3 sequence is 11 residues long. Trimming pared 4 bases from V and 7 bases from J, leaving 8 bases between. Germline CDR1 reads MNHEY; CDR2 reads SMNVEV (reference sequence). The chain's CDR3 is CASSSGIEQYF. DNA for the CDR3: TGTGCCAGCAGTTCTGGGATTGAGCAGTACTTC.

The V call is TRBV20-1, the J call TRBJ2-7; the D is unclear. V lost 3 bases and J 5 bases, leaving 8 bases between the germline ends. CDR3 length equals 11 residues. From germline, CDR1 is DFQATT and CDR2 SNEGSKA (reference sequence). The DNA for the CDR3 is TGCAGTGCTAGTCGGTCCCACGAGCAGTACTTC. Translated: CSASRSHEQYF.

The chain couples TRBV30 to TRBJ1-1; D uncertain. CDR3 length: 15 residues. CDR1 and CDR2 (germline): GTSNPN, SVGIG (reference sequence). V gave up 0 bases and J gave up 1 base, with 12 bases separating them. The CDR3, as DNA: TGTGCCTGGAGTGTAACGGCAGGTGGGAACACTGAAGCTTTCTTT. It specifies CAWSVTAGGNTEAFF.

V gene TRBV5-1 combines with J gene TRBJ1-1; no definite D call. The CDR3 has 15 residues. V was cut by 1 base and J by 5 bases, with 15 bases left in between. Per the germline V gene, CDR1 is SGHRS and CDR2 is YFSETQ. The CDR3 is CASSLSSRGETEAFF. CDR3 bases: TGCGCCAGCAGCTTGTCTTCCCGGGGTGAGACTGAAGCTTTCTTT.

The chain employs TRBV6-5 and TRBJ2-2; tentative D call: TRBD1 (5 bases). Per the germline V gene, CDR1 is MNHEY and CDR2 is SVGAGI. Trimming left V 5 bases short and J 4 bases short, with 14 bases between. The CDR3 covers 15 residues. The CDR3 region is CASSPYWGSTGELFF. As DNA, the CDR3 is TGTGCCAGCAGTCCATACTGGGGCAGCACCGGGGAGCTGTTTTTT.

This clone was detected only a few times. Because the CDR3's place on the DNA is in doubt, the DNA is left out and the CDR3 is given as listed by TCRdb. The V and J genes are TRBV6-2 or TRBV6-3 and TRBJ1-2. The CDR3 is 13 amino acids long, termini counted. Germline CDR1 and CDR2: MNHEY and SVGEGT. The chain's CDR3 is CASSSSVNYGYTF.

The chain uses TRBV30 and TRBJ1-4; no clear D. The length of the CDR3 is 13 residues. Germline V CDR1 and CDR2: GTSNPN, SVGIG (reference sequence). Trimming took off 1 base at V and 2 bases at J, with 5 bases between the two ends. The CDR3 region is CAWSESTNEKLFF. CDR3 bases: TGTGCCTGGAGTGAATCGACTAATGAAAAACTGTTTTTT.

This clone was seen a few times. The CDR3 sequence is CASSQQGIGEKLFF. The CDR3 DNA follows: TGCGCCAGCAGTCAACAGGGGATAGGTGAAAAACTGTTTTTT. The J gene is TRBJ1-4, the V gene TRBV10-1; 7 nucleotides line up with TRBD1. This CDR3 is 14 amino acids long. V was pared by 5 bases and J by 7 bases, with 7 bases of the junction left unmatched. From germline, CDR1 is WNHNN and CDR2 SYGVQD (reference sequence).